This T cell receptor (beta chain) stems from a study of graft-versus-host responses after intestinal transplantation. The wider study: Multivisceral, liver-intestinal, or isolated intestinal transplants were received by the recipients. After anti-thymocyte globulin induction, recipients took tacrolimus and steroids for around three years. General study results and limits: Those patients showing graft-donor T cell macrochimerism displayed high graft-versus-host to host-versus-graft clonal ratios in allografts. GvH clones surfaced in recipient marrow, some emerging earlier in ileum or blood.

Sequenced by immunoSEQ multiplex PCR; TCRdb stores in-frame clones only, minus some. The repertoire consists of some 90,000 clones, with around 93% occurring once and the leading ten covering roughly 0.49%. For this clone: Its antigen is currently unknown.

The sequence was collected from a human donor who received an intestinal transplant. The material was unstimulated CD8+ T cells sorted from spleen or lymph node cells, obtained before intestinal transplant.

CDR3 loop: CASSLGLEGTSEQYF. In DNA form, the CDR3 reads TGCGCCAGCAGCTTGGGTTTAGAAGGGACAAGCGAGCAGTACTTC. This sequence joins TRBV5-1 and TRBJ2-7; tentative D call: TRBD1 (6 bases). Trimming took off 0 bases at V and 6 bases at J, with 16 bases between the two ends. Germline assignment: CDR1 SGHRS and CDR2 YFSETQ. The CDR3 totals 15 residues.